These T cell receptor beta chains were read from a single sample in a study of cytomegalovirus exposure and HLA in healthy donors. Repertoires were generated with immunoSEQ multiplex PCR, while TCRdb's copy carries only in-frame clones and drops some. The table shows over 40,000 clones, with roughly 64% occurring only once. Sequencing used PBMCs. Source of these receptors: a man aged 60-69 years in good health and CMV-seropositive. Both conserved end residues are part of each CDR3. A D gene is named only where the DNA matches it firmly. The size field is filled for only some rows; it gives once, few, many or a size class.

cdr3_aa: CASSLTSIGEQYF
cdr3_nt: TGTGCCAGCAGCTTAACTAGTATTGGCGAGCAGTACTTC
v_call: TRBV11-3
j_call: TRBJ2-7
d_call: NA
clone_size: few

cdr3_aa: CASSNIRVDQPQHF
cdr3_nt: TGTGCCAGCAGCAATATCAGGGTTGATCAGCCCCAGCATTTT
v_call: TRBV7-2
j_call: TRBJ1-5
d_call: NA
clone_size: few

cdr3_aa: CASSATGTTNTGELFF
cdr3_nt: TGTGCCAGCAGCGCCACCGGGACAACGAACACCGGGGAGCTGTTTTTT
v_call: TRBV7-6
j_call: TRBJ2-2
d_call: NA
clone_size: NA

cdr3_aa: CASSQGTGTYEQYF
cdr3_nt: TGCGCCAGCAGCCAAGGGACAGGGACCTACGAGCAGTACTTC
v_call: TRBV4-1
j_call: TRBJ2-7
d_call: TRBD1
clone_size: NA

cdr3_aa: CASSQTGYEQYF
cdr3_nt: TGTGCCAGCAGCCAGACAGGGTATGAGCAGTACTTC
v_call: TRBV7-6
j_call: TRBJ2-7
d_call: TRBD1
clone_size: few

cdr3_aa: CASSLSPGGYGYTF
cdr3_nt: TGTGCCAGCAGCTTATCACCGGGTGGGTATGGCTACACCTTC
v_call: TRBV7-2
j_call: TRBJ1-2
d_call: NA
clone_size: NA

cdr3_aa: CASSPVLANEQFF
cdr3_nt: TGCGCCAGCAGCCCTGTATTAGCTAATGAGCAGTTCTTC
v_call: TRBV4-3
j_call: TRBJ2-1
d_call: NA
clone_size: NA

cdr3_aa: CASSTNDGTSGSPLSGANVLTF
cdr3_nt: TGTGCCAGCAGCACCAACGACGGGACTAGCGGGAGTCCTCTCTCTGGGGCCAACGTCCTGACTTTC
v_call: TRBV9
j_call: TRBJ2-6
d_call: TRBD2
clone_size: once

cdr3_aa: CASSYGADRDGQYF
cdr3_nt: TGTGCCAGCAGTTACGGGGCGGACAGGGACGGGCAGTACTTC
v_call: TRBV6-6
j_call: TRBJ2-7
d_call: TRBD1
clone_size: NA

cdr3_aa: CASSPGSIATNEKLFF
cdr3_nt: TGTGCCAGCAGCCCGGGGAGTATTGCAACTAATGAAAAACTGTTTTTT
v_call: TRBV7-8
j_call: TRBJ1-4
d_call: NA
clone_size: few

cdr3_aa: CASSPSRYNEQFF
cdr3_nt: TGTGCCAGTAGCCCTAGCAGATACAATGAGCAGTTCTTC
v_call: TRBV19
j_call: TRBJ2-1
d_call: NA
clone_size: NA

cdr3_aa: CASYSGYTTDTQYF
cdr3_nt: TGTGCCAGTTATAGCGGATATACCACAGATACGCAGTATTTT
v_call: TRBV19
j_call: TRBJ2-3
d_call: NA
clone_size: few

cdr3_aa: CASRPTGDNTEAFF
cdr3_nt: TGTGCCAGCAGACCGACAGGGGACAACACTGAAGCTTTCTTT
v_call: TRBV6-4
j_call: TRBJ1-1
d_call: TRBD1
clone_size: few

cdr3_aa: CASSPRDRRGNEQFF
cdr3_nt: TGTGCCAGCAGCCCCCGGGACCGCCGGGGGAATGAGCAGTTCTTC
v_call: TRBV13
j_call: TRBJ2-1
d_call: NA
clone_size: NA

cdr3_aa: CSSSSFNQPQHF
cdr3_nt: TGTTCCAGCAGCTCCTTCAATCAGCCCCAGCATTTT
v_call: TRBV7-9
j_call: TRBJ1-5
d_call: NA
clone_size: NA

cdr3_aa: CSVGGVETGGSYEQYF
cdr3_nt: TGCAGCGTTGGGGGGGTAGAGACAGGGGGATCCTACGAGCAGTACTTC
v_call: TRBV29-1
j_call: TRBJ2-7
d_call: TRBD1
clone_size: NA

cdr3_aa: CAWNRANTGELFF
cdr3_nt: TGTGCCTGGAACAGGGCGAACACCGGGGAGCTGTTTTTT
v_call: TRBV30
j_call: TRBJ2-2
d_call: NA
clone_size: NA

cdr3_aa: CASSPEGYNEQFF
cdr3_nt: TGTGCCAGCAGCCCAGAGGGTTACAATGAGCAGTTCTTC
v_call: TRBV7-2
j_call: TRBJ2-1
d_call: NA
clone_size: NA

cdr3_aa: CASSRQMGEKLFF
cdr3_nt: TGCGCCAGCAGCCGACAGATGGGGGAAAAACTGTTTTTT
v_call: TRBV4-3
j_call: TRBJ1-4
d_call: NA
clone_size: few

cdr3_aa: CSVRTSGTDTQYF
cdr3_nt: TGCAGCGTAAGGACTAGCGGCACAGATACGCAGTATTTT
v_call: TRBV29-1
j_call: TRBJ2-3
d_call: TRBD2
clone_size: NA

cdr3_aa: CSARQNQETQYF
cdr3_nt: TGCAGCGCACGACAGAACCAAGAGACCCAGTACTTC
v_call: TRBV29-1
j_call: TRBJ2-5
d_call: NA
clone_size: NA

cdr3_aa: CAWSVRLAQETQYF
cdr3_nt: TGTGCCTGGAGTGTTCGGCTAGCGCAAGAGACCCAGTACTTC
v_call: TRBV30
j_call: TRBJ2-5
d_call: NA
clone_size: NA

cdr3_aa: CASGSAVSQPQHF
cdr3_nt: TGTGCCAGCGGCTCCGCGGTGAGTCAGCCCCAGCATTTT
v_call: TRBV6-5
j_call: TRBJ1-5
d_call: NA
clone_size: NA

cdr3_aa: CASSLWDRYQETQYF
cdr3_nt: TGTGCCAGCAGCTTGTGGGACAGGTACCAAGAGACCCAGTACTTC
v_call: TRBV5-6
j_call: TRBJ2-5
d_call: TRBD1
clone_size: few

cdr3_aa: CASSPTSGSSYEQYF
cdr3_nt: TGCGCCAGCAGCCCCACTAGCGGGAGCTCCTACGAGCAGTACTTC
v_call: TRBV4-3
j_call: TRBJ2-7
d_call: TRBD2
clone_size: NA

cdr3_aa: CASEGGRGEQYF
cdr3_nt: TGTGCCAGCGAAGGGGGGAGGGGCGAGCAGTACTTC
v_call: TRBV7-9
j_call: TRBJ2-7
d_call: NA
clone_size: once

cdr3_aa: CAISERTSGRAAYNEQFF
cdr3_nt: TGTGCCATCAGTGAAAGGACTAGCGGGAGGGCCGCCTACAATGAGCAGTTCTTC
v_call: TRBV10-3
j_call: TRBJ2-1
d_call: TRBD2
clone_size: NA

cdr3_aa: CASSGPSGALAKNIQYF
cdr3_nt: TGTGCCAGTAGCGGGCCTAGCGGAGCCCTAGCCAAAAACATTCAGTACTTC
v_call: TRBV19
j_call: TRBJ2-4
d_call: TRBD2
clone_size: NA

cdr3_aa: CASRSGRGLQPQHF
cdr3_nt: TGTGCCAGCAGAAGCGGCAGGGGGCTTCAGCCCCAGCATTTT
v_call: TRBV2
j_call: TRBJ1-5
d_call: TRBD1
clone_size: few